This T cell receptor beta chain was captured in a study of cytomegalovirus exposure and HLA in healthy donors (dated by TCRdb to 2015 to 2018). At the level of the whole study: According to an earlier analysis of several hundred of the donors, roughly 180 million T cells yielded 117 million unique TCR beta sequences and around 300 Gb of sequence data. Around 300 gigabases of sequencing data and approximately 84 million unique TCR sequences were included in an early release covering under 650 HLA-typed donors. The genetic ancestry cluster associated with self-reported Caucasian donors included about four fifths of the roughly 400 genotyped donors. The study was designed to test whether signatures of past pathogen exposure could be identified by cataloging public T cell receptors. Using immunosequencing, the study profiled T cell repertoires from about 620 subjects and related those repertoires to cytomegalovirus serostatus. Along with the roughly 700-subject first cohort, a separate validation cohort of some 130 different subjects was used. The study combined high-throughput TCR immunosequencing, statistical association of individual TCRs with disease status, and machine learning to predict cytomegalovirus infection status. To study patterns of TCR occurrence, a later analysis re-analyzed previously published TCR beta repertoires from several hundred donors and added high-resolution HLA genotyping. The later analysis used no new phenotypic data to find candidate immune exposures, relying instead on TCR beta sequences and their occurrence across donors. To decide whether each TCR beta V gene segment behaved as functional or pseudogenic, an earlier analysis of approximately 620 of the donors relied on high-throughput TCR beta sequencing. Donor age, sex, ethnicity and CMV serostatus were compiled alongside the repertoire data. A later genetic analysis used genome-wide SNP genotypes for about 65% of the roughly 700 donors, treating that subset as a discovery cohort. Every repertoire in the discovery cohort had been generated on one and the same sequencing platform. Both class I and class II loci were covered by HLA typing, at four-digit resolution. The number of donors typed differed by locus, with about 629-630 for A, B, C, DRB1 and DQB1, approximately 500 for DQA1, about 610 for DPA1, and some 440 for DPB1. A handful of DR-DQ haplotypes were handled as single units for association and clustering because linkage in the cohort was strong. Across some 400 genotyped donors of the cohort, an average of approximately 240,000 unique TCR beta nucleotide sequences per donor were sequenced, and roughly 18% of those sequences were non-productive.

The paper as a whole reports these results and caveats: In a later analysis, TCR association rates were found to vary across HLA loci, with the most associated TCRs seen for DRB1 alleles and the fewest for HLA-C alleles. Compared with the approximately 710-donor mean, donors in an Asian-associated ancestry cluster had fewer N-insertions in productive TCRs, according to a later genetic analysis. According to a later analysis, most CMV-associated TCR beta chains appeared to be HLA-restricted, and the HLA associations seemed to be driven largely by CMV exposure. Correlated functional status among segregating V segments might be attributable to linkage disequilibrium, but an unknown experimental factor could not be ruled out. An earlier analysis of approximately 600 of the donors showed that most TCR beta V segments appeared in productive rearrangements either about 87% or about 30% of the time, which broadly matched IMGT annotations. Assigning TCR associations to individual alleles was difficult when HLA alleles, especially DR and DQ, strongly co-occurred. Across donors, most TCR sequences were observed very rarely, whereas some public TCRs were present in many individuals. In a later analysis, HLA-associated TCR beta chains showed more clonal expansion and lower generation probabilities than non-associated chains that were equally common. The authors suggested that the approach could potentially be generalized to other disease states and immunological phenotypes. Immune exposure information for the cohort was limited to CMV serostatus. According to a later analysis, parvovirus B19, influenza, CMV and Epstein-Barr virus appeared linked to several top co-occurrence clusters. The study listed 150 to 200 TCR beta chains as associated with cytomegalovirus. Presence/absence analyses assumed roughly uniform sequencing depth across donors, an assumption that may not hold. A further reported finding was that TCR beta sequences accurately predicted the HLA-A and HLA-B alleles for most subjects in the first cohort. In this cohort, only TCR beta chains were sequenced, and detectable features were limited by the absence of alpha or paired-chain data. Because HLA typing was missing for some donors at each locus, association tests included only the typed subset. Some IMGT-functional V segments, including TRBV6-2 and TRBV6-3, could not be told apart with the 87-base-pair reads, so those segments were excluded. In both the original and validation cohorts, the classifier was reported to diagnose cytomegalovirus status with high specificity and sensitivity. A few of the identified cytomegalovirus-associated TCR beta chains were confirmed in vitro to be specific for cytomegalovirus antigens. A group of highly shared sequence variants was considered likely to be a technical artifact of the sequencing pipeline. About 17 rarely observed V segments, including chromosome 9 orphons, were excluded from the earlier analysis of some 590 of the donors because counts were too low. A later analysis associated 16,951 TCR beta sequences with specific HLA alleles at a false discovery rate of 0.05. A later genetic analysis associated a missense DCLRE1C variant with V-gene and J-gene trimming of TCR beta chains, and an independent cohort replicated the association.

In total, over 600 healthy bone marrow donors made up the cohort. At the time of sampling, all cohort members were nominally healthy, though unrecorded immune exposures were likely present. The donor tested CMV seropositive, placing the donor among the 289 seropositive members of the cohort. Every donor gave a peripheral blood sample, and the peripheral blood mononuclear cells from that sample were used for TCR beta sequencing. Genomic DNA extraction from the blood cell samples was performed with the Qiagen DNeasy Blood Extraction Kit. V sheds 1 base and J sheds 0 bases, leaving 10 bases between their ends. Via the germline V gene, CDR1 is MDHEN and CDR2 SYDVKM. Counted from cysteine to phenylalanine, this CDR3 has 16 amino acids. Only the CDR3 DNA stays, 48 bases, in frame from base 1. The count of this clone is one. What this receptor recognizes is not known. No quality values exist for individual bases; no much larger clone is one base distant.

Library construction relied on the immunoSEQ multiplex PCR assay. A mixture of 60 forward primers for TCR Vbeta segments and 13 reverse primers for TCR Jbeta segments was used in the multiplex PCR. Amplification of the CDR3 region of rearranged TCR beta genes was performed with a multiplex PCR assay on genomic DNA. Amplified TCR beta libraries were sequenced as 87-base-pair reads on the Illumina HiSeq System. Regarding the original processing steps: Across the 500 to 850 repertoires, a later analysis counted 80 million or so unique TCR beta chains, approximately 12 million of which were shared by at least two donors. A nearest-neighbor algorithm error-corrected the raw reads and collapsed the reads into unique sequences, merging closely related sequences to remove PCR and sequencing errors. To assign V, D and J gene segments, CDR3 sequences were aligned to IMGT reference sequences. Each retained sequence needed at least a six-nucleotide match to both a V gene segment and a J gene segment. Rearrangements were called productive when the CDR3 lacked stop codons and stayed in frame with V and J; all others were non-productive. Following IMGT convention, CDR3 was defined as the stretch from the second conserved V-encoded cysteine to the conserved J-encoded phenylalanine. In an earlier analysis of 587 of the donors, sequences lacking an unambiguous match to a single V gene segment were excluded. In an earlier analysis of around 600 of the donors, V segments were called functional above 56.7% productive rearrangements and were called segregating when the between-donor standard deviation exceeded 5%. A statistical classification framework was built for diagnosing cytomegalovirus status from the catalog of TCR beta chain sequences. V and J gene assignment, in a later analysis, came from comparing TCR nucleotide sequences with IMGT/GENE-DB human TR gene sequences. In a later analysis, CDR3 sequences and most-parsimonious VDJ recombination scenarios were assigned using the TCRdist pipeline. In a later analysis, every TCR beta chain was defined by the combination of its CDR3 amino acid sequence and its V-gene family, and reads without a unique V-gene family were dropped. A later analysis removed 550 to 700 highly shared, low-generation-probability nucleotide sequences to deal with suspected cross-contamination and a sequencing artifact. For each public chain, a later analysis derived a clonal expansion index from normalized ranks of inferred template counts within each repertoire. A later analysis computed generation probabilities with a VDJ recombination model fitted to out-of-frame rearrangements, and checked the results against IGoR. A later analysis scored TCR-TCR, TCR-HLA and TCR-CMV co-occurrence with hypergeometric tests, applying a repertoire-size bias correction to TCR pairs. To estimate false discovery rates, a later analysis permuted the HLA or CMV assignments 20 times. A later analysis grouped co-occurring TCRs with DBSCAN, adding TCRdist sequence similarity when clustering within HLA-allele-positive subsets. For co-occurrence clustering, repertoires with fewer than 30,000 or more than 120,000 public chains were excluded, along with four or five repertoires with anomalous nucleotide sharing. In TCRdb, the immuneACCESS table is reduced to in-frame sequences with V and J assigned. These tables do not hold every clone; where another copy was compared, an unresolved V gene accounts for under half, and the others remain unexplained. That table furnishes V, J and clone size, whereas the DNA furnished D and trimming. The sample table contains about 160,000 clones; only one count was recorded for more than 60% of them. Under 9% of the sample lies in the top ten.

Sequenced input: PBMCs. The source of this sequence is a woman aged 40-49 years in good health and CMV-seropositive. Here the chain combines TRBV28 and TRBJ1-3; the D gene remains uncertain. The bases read TGTGCCAGCAGTTTATCAGGTCCCAGCTCTGGAAACACCATATATTTT. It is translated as CASSLSGPSSGNTIYF. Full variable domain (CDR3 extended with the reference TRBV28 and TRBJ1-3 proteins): DVKVTQSSRYLVKRTGEKVFLECVQDMDHENMFWYRQDPGLGLRLIYFSYDVKMKEKGDIPEGYSVSREKKERFSLILESASTNQTSMYLCASSLSGPSSGNTIYFGEGSWLTVV.